What follows are 25 T cell receptor beta chains derived from one specimen sequenced in a study of blood T cell repertoires in COVID-19. Profiled with immunoSEQ multiplex PCR; TCRdb holds only in-frame clones, not every one. This sample has roughly 190,000 clones, with 94% found just once. Sequences were obtained from peripheral blood. The source of these receptors is a man aged 30-40 years with COVID-19, enrolled during active disease.

This rearrangement joins TRBV10-1 to TRBJ1-1, with TRBD1 matching over 8 bases. Germline lookup yields CDR1 WNHNN and CDR2 SYGVQD (reference sequence). This CDR3 has 14 residues. V gave up 1 base and J gave up 5 bases; unmatched junction bases: 3. The CDR3 DNA is TGCGCCAGCAGTGAGTACAGGGGGATGACTGAAGCTTTCTTT. It yields the protein CASSEYRGMTEAFF.

This chain uses TRBV5-1 with TRBJ2-3; 13 nucleotides line up with TRBD2. The junction had 3 bases not matched to a gene; V was cut back by 2 bases and J by 9 bases. The CDR3 runs to 14 residues. The germline CDR1 and CDR2 sequences are SGHRS and YFSETQ. CDR3 sequence (DNA): TGCGCCAGCAGCTTCGGGACTAGCGGGGACACGCAGTATTTT. Its protein is CASSFGTSGDTQYF.

This chain joins TRBV20-1 and TRBJ2-7; 7 positions agree with TRBD2. Germline V gene data show CDR1 as DFQATT and CDR2 as SNEGSKA (reference sequence). The V gene end was trimmed by 3 bases and the J gene end by 4 bases; junction bases not matched to a gene: 12. This CDR3 is built from 15 residues. The CDR3 DNA follows: TGCAGTGCTAGTCCAATAAGCGGGGCCAATTACGAGCAGTACTTC. This codes for CSASPISGANYEQYF.

To note about this clone: The sample contains more than one DNA sequence encoding this CDR3. The chain is built from TRBV3-1 (or the pseudogene TRBV3-2) and TRBJ1-2, with unresolved D. Trimming pared 1 base from V and 6 bases from J, leaving 6 bases between. CDR1 LGHDT and CDR2 YNNKEL come from the germline V gene (reference sequence). CDR3 length equals 12 residues. CDR3: CASSQGQNGYTF. The CDR3 DNA sequence: TGTGCCAGCAGCCAAGGGCAGAATGGCTACACCTTC.

The chain recombines TRBV11-1 with TRBJ2-2; 10 bases match TRBD1. This CDR3 is 15 amino acids long. V lost 5 bases to trimming and J lost 5 bases; unmatched junction nucleotides: 5. The germline V gene encodes CDR1 SGHAT and CDR2 FQDESV (reference sequence). The CDR3 here is CASSPGQGGTGELFF. The CDR3 DNA sequence: TGTGCCAGCAGCCCTGGACAGGGGGGGACCGGGGAGCTGTTTTTT.

CDR3 nucleotide sequence: TGTGCCAGCAGCTTGTTAGCGGGGACCACAGATACGCAGTATTTT. Amino acids: CASSLLAGTTDTQYF. The J gene is TRBJ2-3, the V gene TRBV5-4; 8 bases map to TRBD2. Germline values: CDR1 SGHNT, CDR2 YYREEE (reference sequence). V gave up 1 base and J gave up 2 bases; unmatched junction bases: 3. The CDR3 consists of 15 residues.

J is TRBJ2-3 and V is TRBV12-5; 7 positions match TRBD2. V dropped 3 bases and J dropped 1; count of bases not matched to a gene: 7. Germline CDR1 LGHNT, CDR2 FRNRAP. The CDR3 loop spans 16 amino acids. The CDR3 coding sequence is TGTGCTAGTGGTTTTAACCGGGGGGTACGCACAGATACGCAGTATTTT. It encodes CASGFNRGVRTDTQYF.

The CDR3 loop is CASSQGGMETQYF. CDR3 in DNA: TGTGCCAGCAGCCAGGGGGGAATGGAGACCCAGTACTTC. This chain connects TRBV2 to TRBJ2-5; D is possibly TRBD1 (7 bases). The CDR3 consists of 13 residues. The V end lost 6 bases, the J end lost 5 bases, and 13 bases lay between the germline ends. Germline CDR1 and CDR2: SNHLY and FYNNEI.

This chain connects TRBV7-9 to TRBJ2-1; TRBD1 aligns across 7 bases. The CDR3 contains 15 residues. Per germline, CDR1 SEHNR and CDR2 FQNEAQ (reference sequence). The J segment lost 8 bases and the V segment lost 3 bases, leaving 10 bases of the junction unmatched. CDR3 residues: CASSFSGTARDEQFF. The CDR3, as DNA: TGTGCCAGCAGCTTCTCCGGGACAGCACGAGATGAGCAGTTCTTC.

The J gene is TRBJ2-5, the V gene TRBV2; TRBD2 agrees at 7 bases. This CDR3 spans 13 amino acids. Germline loops: CDR1 SNHLY, CDR2 FYNNEI. V was pared by 6 bases and J by 5 bases, with 6 bases of the junction left unmatched. The CDR3 nucleotides read TGTGCCAGCAGCGCGGTGGGAGGGGAGACCCAGTACTTC. Its protein product is CASSAVGGETQYF.

The V call is TRBV6-4, the J call TRBJ1-2; possibly TRBD1 for D (5 bases). Germline lookup yields CDR1 MRHNA and CDR2 SNTAGT. CDR3 length: 12 amino acids. Trimming removed 3 bases from V and 4 bases from J, with 6 bases in between. The CDR3 loop reads CASSDTGYGYTF. In DNA form, the CDR3 reads TGTGCCAGCAGTGATACAGGCTATGGCTACACCTTC.

The chain is built from TRBV6-1 and TRBJ1-5; D may be TRBD1 (6 bases). Per the germline V gene, CDR1 is MNHNS and CDR2 is SASEGT. Trimming pared 3 bases from V and 1 base from J, leaving 10 bases between. There are 15 residues in the CDR3. As DNA, the CDR3 is TGTGCCAGCAGTGAGCTGACAGGCAGCAATCAGCCCCAGCATTTT. Encoded protein: CASSELTGSNQPQHF.

This clone was counted only a few times. This sequence joins TRBV9 and TRBJ1-6; D is unresolved. This CDR3 is built from 15 residues. V was shortened by 4 bases and J by 8 bases, with 16 bases between the two germline ends. Germline CDR1 reads SGDLS; CDR2 reads YYNGEE. CDR3 DNA sequence: TGTGCCAGCAGCTTAAAACCTGGGCTGGATTCACCCCTCCACTTT. It specifies CASSLKPGLDSPLHF.

The genes are TRBV7-9 and TRBJ1-2; D is unclear. CDR3 length equals 15 residues. V was trimmed by 4 bases and J by 4 bases, leaving 16 bases between them. Germline CDR1 and CDR2: SEHNR and FQNEAQ (reference sequence). The CDR3 coding sequence is TGTGCCAGCAGCTCGAGGTCGGAGGGCCCCTATGGCTACACCTTC. Translated: CASSSRSEGPYGYTF. The entire variable domain, with the rest obtained from reference TRBV7-9 and TRBJ1-2, is as follows: DTGVSQNPRHKITKRGQNVTFRCDPISEHNRLYWYRQTLGQGPEFLTYFQNEAQLEKSRLLSDRFSAERPKGSFSTLEIQRTEQGDSAMYLCASSSRSEGPYGYTFGSGTRLTVV.

V is TRBV6-5 and J is TRBJ2-5, with 7 bases matching TRBD1. Germline V gene lookup returns CDR1 MNHEY and CDR2 SVGAGI. The V segment lost 5 bases and the J segment 4 bases; nucleotides outside the gene matches: 4. The length of the CDR3 is 13 residues. The CDR3 coding sequence is TGTGCCAGCAGTCAGACAGGGATAGAGACCCAGTACTTC. Translated: CASSQTGIETQYF.

The chain is built from TRBV6-5 and TRBJ1-2; 8 nucleotides agree with TRBD1. The V gene end was trimmed by 5 bases and the J gene end by 7 bases; junction bases not matched to a gene: 3. Germline CDR1 MNHEY, CDR2 SVGAGI. The CDR3 covers 12 residues. The DNA of the CDR3 is TGTGCCAGCAGTCCGACAGGGGCTGGCTACACCTTC. Its protein is CASSPTGAGYTF.

The V and J genes are TRBV19 and TRBJ2-7; TRBD1 agrees at 11 bases. The CDR3 is made up of 14 amino acids. V gave up 5 bases and J gave up 7 bases; unmatched junction bases: 7. Per the germline V gene, CDR1 is LNHDA and CDR2 is SQIVND (reference sequence). The CDR3 region has the DNA TGTGCCAGTAGTCTGGACAGGGGGCAGGGGGAGCAGTACTTC. It encodes CASSLDRGQGEQYF.

About this clone: Other DNA sequences of this sample code for an identical CDR3. The chain is built from TRBV9 and TRBJ1-5; D remains unclear. The CDR3 is 14 amino acids. Germline CDR1 and CDR2: SGDLS and YYNGEE. V was cut by 0 bases and J by 0 bases, with 4 bases left in between. This CDR3 reads CASSVDGSNQPQHF. Written as DNA, the CDR3 is TGTGCCAGCAGCGTAGACGGTAGCAATCAGCCCCAGCATTTT.

The genes are TRBV9 and TRBJ2-3; 8 nucleotides align to TRBD2. CDR1 is SGDLS and CDR2 is YYNGEE in the germline V gene. Trimming at V came to 1 base and at J to 0 bases, leaving 13 bases not matched to a gene. The CDR3 covers 19 residues. The CDR3 DNA sequence: TGTGCCAGCAGCGTACTTAGCGGGACAATCTCTCCTAGCACAGATACGCAGTATTTT. It is translated as CASSVLSGTISPSTDTQYF.

About this clone: The same CDR3 can be traced to other DNA sequences in this sample. The rearrangement uses TRBV12-3 or TRBV12-4 and TRBJ2-7; D is unclear. With 5 bases removed from V and 0 bases from J, the gap between germline ends came to 5 bases. The CDR3 extends over 12 amino acids. CDR3 nucleotides: TGTGCCAGCAGTCTCGGCTCCTACGAGCAGTACTTC. Encoded protein: CASSLGSYEQYF.

This rearrangement joins TRBV19 to TRBJ1-2; D may be TRBD1 (5 bases). The germline gives CDR1 LNHDA, CDR2 SQIVND (reference sequence). There are 13 residues in the CDR3. V lost 3 bases and J lost 7, with 12 bases in between. Here the CDR3 reads CASSMTQGGGYTF. For the CDR3, the DNA is TGTGCCAGTAGTATGACCCAGGGAGGTGGCTACACCTTC.

The J gene is TRBJ1-1, the V gene TRBV5-1; D is unclear. The ends were cut back, 2 bases at V and 1 base at J, with 9 bases in the middle. This CDR3 has 14 residues. Germline CDR1 is SGHRS and CDR2 is YFSETQ. The chain's CDR3 is CASSLSAGNTEAFF. The DNA of the CDR3 is TGCGCCAGCAGCTTATCGGCAGGGAACACTGAAGCTTTCTTT.

The genes are TRBV20-1 and TRBJ2-7; D may be TRBD1 (5 bases). CDR3 length: 11 residues. Germline assignment: CDR1 DFQATT and CDR2 SNEGSKA (reference sequence). With 3 bases removed from V and 4 bases from J, the gap between germline ends came to 7 bases. The CDR3 bases are TGCAGTGCTAGCTCAGGGTACGAGCAGTACTTC. Encoded protein: CSASSGYEQYF.

The chain carries TRBV7-9 and TRBJ2-7, with a weak D call TRBD1 (5 bases). The germline V and J ends were trimmed by 5 bases and 5 bases, with 10 bases remaining between them. Looked up from germline, CDR1 is SEHNR and CDR2 is FQNEAQ (reference sequence). CDR3 length: 12 amino acids. The CDR3 nucleotides are TGTGCCAGCAGCCCAACAGGAGACGAGCAGTACTTC. This codes for CASSPTGDEQYF.

The chain joins TRBV5-1 to TRBJ2-5; D perhaps matches TRBD1 (6 bases). The CDR3 runs 16 residues. Germline V gene sequence: CDR1 SGHRS, CDR2 YFSETQ. Trimming shortened V by 0 bases and J by 1 base, and 13 bases separated the two germline ends. The CDR3 sequence is CASSLVSTGSQETQYF. CDR3 nucleotides: TGCGCCAGCAGCTTGGTGTCGACAGGCTCCCAAGAGACCCAGTACTTC.